The text below deals with one TCR beta chain. Its antigen remains unidentified. These data originate in a study of shared clonotypes between healthy human individuals. The overall study: The study used three CD4 naive, three CD4 memory, two CD8 naive and one CD8 memory plate per donor. General study findings and limits: Larger estimated richness was generally seen in naive subsets than in memory subsets. Among non-shared clonotypes, generation probabilities were lower than among those shared by all four donors.

Trimming took off 5 bases at V and 14 bases at J, with 16 bases between the two ends. The CDR3 has 13 amino acids. Germline CDR1 and CDR2: MNHNS and SASEGT. TCRdb's table, derived via immunoSEQ multiplex PCR, lists solely in-frame clones and lacks some. The sample records about 980,000 clones, 76% being singletons. Naive CD45RA+ and memory CD45RA-negative subsets were split from CD4+ cells. The sample comprised memory CD4+ T cells sorted from blood. Sample subset: CD45RA-negative fraction. The receptor was derived from a man aged 18 to 29 in good health. V usage is TRBV6-1 and J usage is TRBJ1-6; D unresolved. The CDR3 is CASSTKEVSSLHF. The CDR3 DNA reads TGTGCCAGCAGTACAAAGGAGGTATCGTCCCTCCACTTT.